These T cell receptor beta chains were read from a single sample in a study of lymphopenia after photon versus proton radiotherapy. TCRdb's copy holds only in-frame clones and misses some; the assay was immunoSEQ multiplex PCR. Seen here are some 64,000 clones, roughly 90% observed once, and the top ten hold roughly 13%. The sample consisted of peripheral blood, taken from a patient treated with proton-based radiotherapy. These receptors were obtained from a man at least 80 years old with esophageal cancer. CDR3s include the opening cysteine and the closing phenylalanine or tryptophan. The order of the fields is D gene, J gene, V gene, clone size, CDR3 protein, CDR3 DNA. A D gene is named only where the DNA matches it firmly. Only part of the rows carry a size: once, few, many, or a class if the clone is expanded.

d_gene: TRBD2; j_gene: TRBJ2-1; v_gene: TRBV11-2; abundance: .; CDR3aa: CASSFNGLAGAKFF; CDR3nt: TGTGCCAGCAGCTTCAACGGACTAGCGGGGGCAAAGTTCTTC
d_gene: TRBD2; j_gene: TRBJ2-7; v_gene: TRBV4-3; abundance: .; CDR3aa: CASSPGLAGGPPYEQYF; CDR3nt: TGCGCCAGCAGCCCGGGACTAGCGGGAGGTCCCCCCTACGAGCAGTACTTC
d_gene: .; j_gene: TRBJ1-5; v_gene: TRBV10-3; abundance: few; CDR3aa: CAISESSTAWPQHF; CDR3nt: TGTGCCATCAGTGAGTCGTCCACAGCATGGCCCCAGCATTTT
d_gene: TRBD2; j_gene: TRBJ2-3; v_gene: TRBV4-3; abundance: .; CDR3aa: CASSQDRGAGGPTDTQYF; CDR3nt: TGCGCCAGCAGCCAAGACCGGGGGGCGGGAGGCCCCACAGATACGCAGTATTTT
d_gene: .; j_gene: TRBJ2-3; v_gene: TRBV27; abundance: .; CDR3aa: CASSLLLAGPADTQYF; CDR3nt: TGTGCCAGCAGTTTATTGCTAGCTGGTCCCGCAGATACGCAGTATTTT
d_gene: .; j_gene: TRBJ1-4; v_gene: TRBV25-1; abundance: .; CDR3aa: CASSVDGGREKLFF; CDR3nt: TGTGCCAGCAGTGTAGACGGGGGCCGTGAAAAACTGTTTTTT
d_gene: TRBD2; j_gene: TRBJ2-7; v_gene: TRBV7-2; abundance: .; CDR3aa: CASSFRPLGLAGVYEQYF; CDR3nt: TGTGCCAGCAGCTTCAGGCCCCTGGGACTAGCGGGAGTCTACGAGCAGTACTTC
d_gene: TRBD1; j_gene: TRBJ1-2; v_gene: TRBV19; abundance: .; CDR3aa: CASSRTGGSVGYGYTF; CDR3nt: TGTGCCAGCAGCCGGACAGGGGGCTCGGTGGGTTATGGCTACACCTTC
d_gene: TRBD1; j_gene: TRBJ1-2; v_gene: TRBV6-5; abundance: .; CDR3aa: CASSQDRLYGYTF; CDR3nt: TGTGCCAGCAGTCAGGACAGGCTCTATGGCTACACCTTC
d_gene: .; j_gene: TRBJ1-1; v_gene: TRBV19; abundance: .; CDR3aa: CASSAVRSKGNTEAFF; CDR3nt: TGTGCCAGTAGTGCGGTTAGATCTAAAGGGAACACTGAAGCTTTCTTT
d_gene: .; j_gene: TRBJ2-2; v_gene: TRBV12-5; abundance: once; CDR3aa: CASGVTPNTGELFF; CDR3nt: TGTGCTAGTGGCGTAACTCCGAACACCGGGGAGCTGTTTTTT
d_gene: .; j_gene: TRBJ2-5; v_gene: TRBV19; abundance: .; CDR3aa: CASSPPQAGTQYF; CDR3nt: TGTGCCAGTAGTCCCCCCCAAGCAGGGACCCAGTACTTC
d_gene: .; j_gene: TRBJ1-5; v_gene: TRBV2; abundance: .; CDR3aa: CASSELGDNQPQHF; CDR3nt: TGTGCCAGCAGTGAATTGGGGGACAATCAGCCCCAGCATTTT
d_gene: TRBD2; j_gene: TRBJ2-4; v_gene: TRBV7-2; abundance: .; CDR3aa: CASSRDRLAVNIQYF; CDR3nt: TGTGCCAGCAGCCGTGACCGACTAGCGGTAAACATTCAGTACTTC
d_gene: TRBD1; j_gene: TRBJ2-7; v_gene: TRBV5-6; abundance: .; CDR3aa: CASSTWDRGYVEQYF; CDR3nt: TGTGCCAGCAGCACCTGGGACAGGGGTTACGTCGAGCAGTACTTC
d_gene: TRBD1; j_gene: TRBJ2-5; v_gene: TRBV19; abundance: .; CDR3aa: CASSISGGGETQYF; CDR3nt: TGTGCCAGTAGTATTTCAGGGGGCGGGGAGACCCAGTACTTC
d_gene: TRBD1; j_gene: TRBJ1-2; v_gene: TRBV9; abundance: .; CDR3aa: CASKQGLTDYGYTF; CDR3nt: TGTGCCAGCAAACAGGGGCTCACGGACTATGGCTACACCTTC
d_gene: TRBD1; j_gene: TRBJ2-1; v_gene: TRBV5-1; abundance: many; CDR3aa: CASSLPVGGSYNEQFF; CDR3nt: TGCGCCAGCAGCCTCCCGGTAGGGGGCTCTTACAATGAGCAGTTCTTC
d_gene: .; j_gene: TRBJ2-2; v_gene: TRBV27; abundance: .; CDR3aa: CASRRGGSLNTGELFF; CDR3nt: TGTGCCAGCAGGAGGGGGGGATCTCTGAACACCGGGGAGCTGTTTTTT
d_gene: TRBD2; j_gene: TRBJ2-1; v_gene: TRBV2; abundance: .; CDR3aa: CASRTGAGGYDNEQFF; CDR3nt: TGTGCCAGCAGGACCGGGGCGGGAGGGTACGACAATGAGCAGTTCTTC
d_gene: .; j_gene: TRBJ1-4; v_gene: TRBV4-3; abundance: .; CDR3aa: CASSQKSGAVSTNEKLFF; CDR3nt: TGCGCCAGCAGCCAAAAGTCAGGGGCCGTTTCAACTAATGAAAAACTGTTTTTT
d_gene: .; j_gene: TRBJ1-1; v_gene: TRBV4-2; abundance: .; CDR3aa: CASSQAFLTEAFF; CDR3nt: TGTGCCAGCAGCCAGGCCTTTCTCACTGAAGCTTTCTTT
d_gene: .; j_gene: TRBJ1-6; v_gene: TRBV5-4; abundance: .; CDR3aa: CASSPWGGGANYLHF; CDR3nt: TGTGCCAGCAGCCCCTGGGGTGGGGGGGCTAACTATCTCCACTTT
d_gene: .; j_gene: TRBJ2-3; v_gene: TRBV5-6; abundance: .; CDR3aa: CASSLSDTQYF; CDR3nt: TGTGCCAGCAGCTTGTCAGATACGCAGTATTTT
d_gene: .; j_gene: TRBJ2-7; v_gene: TRBV7-9; abundance: .; CDR3aa: CASSLGGQKQYF; CDR3nt: TGTGCCAGCAGCTTAGGGGGGCAGAAGCAGTACTTC
d_gene: .; j_gene: TRBJ2-7; v_gene: TRBV20-1; abundance: .; CDR3aa: CSARGVEQYF; CDR3nt: TGCAGTGCTAGGGGGGTCGAGCAGTACTTC
d_gene: .; j_gene: TRBJ1-3; v_gene: TRBV19; abundance: .; CDR3aa: CASSISFTNTIYF; CDR3nt: TGTGCCAGTAGTATCTCGTTCACAAACACCATATATTTT
d_gene: .; j_gene: TRBJ1-1; v_gene: TRBV7-2; abundance: .; CDR3aa: CASSPPWPALRAFF; CDR3nt: TGTGCCAGCAGCCCCCCCTGGCCAGCCCTGAGGGCTTTCTTT
d_gene: .; j_gene: TRBJ1-2; v_gene: TRBV30; abundance: once; CDR3aa: CAWSVSGPDGYTF; CDR3nt: TGTGCCTGGAGTGTATCAGGGCCGGATGGCTACACCTTC
d_gene: TRBD2; j_gene: TRBJ2-1; v_gene: TRBV7-2; abundance: once; CDR3aa: CASSLETSRLRDEQFF; CDR3nt: TGTGCCAGCAGCCTCGAGACTAGCCGCCTTAGGGATGAGCAGTTCTTC
d_gene: .; j_gene: TRBJ2-7; v_gene: TRBV19; abundance: .; CDR3aa: CASSMSFGNSYEQYF; CDR3nt: TGTGCCAGTAGTATGAGTTTCGGCAACTCCTACGAGCAGTACTTC